Sequencing of this TCR beta chain was carried out in a study of cytomegalovirus exposure and HLA in healthy donors. Study results and caveats: Many donors shared some public TCRs, even though most TCR sequences were rare. A later analysis linked a missense variant in DCLRE1C to the trimming of TCR beta V and J genes.

The PCR contained 60 Vbeta and 13 Jbeta primers. The method was immunoSEQ multiplex PCR; TCRdb's version includes in-frame clones alone and lacks a portion of them. The sample has about 140,000 clones; 80% are singletons. CDR3 length equals 12 residues. Germline loops: CDR1 MDHEN, CDR2 SYDVKM. The V end was cut by 2 bases, the J end by 4 bases, with 6 bases between. Of note for this clone: The antigen is undetermined.

The chain recombines TRBV28 with TRBJ2-7; D gene uncertain. The TCR originated in a man in his forties or fifties in good health and CMV-seronegative. The sample taken for sequencing was PBMCs. CDR3 amino acids: CASSLLQYEQYF. CDR3 sequence (DNA): TGTGCCAGCAGTTTACTACAGTACGAGCAGTACTTC.